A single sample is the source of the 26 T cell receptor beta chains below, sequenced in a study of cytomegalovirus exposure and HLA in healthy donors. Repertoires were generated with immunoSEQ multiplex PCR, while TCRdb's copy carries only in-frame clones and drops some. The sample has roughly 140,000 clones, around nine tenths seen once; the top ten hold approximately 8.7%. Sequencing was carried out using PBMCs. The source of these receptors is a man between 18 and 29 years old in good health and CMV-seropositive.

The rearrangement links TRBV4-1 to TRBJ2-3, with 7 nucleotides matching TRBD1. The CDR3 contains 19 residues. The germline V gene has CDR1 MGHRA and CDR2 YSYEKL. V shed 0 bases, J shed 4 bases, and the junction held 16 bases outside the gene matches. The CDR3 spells CASSQDKGAKSGRADTQYF. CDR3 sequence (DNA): TGCGCCAGCAGCCAAGATAAGGGGGCTAAGAGCGGTAGGGCAGATACGCAGTATTTT.

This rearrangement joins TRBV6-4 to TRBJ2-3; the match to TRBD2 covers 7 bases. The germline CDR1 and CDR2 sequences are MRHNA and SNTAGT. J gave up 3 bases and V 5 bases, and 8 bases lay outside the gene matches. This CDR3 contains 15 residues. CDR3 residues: CASSPSGYTTDTQYF. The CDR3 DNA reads TGTGCCAGCAGTCCTAGCGGATATACGACAGATACGCAGTATTTT.

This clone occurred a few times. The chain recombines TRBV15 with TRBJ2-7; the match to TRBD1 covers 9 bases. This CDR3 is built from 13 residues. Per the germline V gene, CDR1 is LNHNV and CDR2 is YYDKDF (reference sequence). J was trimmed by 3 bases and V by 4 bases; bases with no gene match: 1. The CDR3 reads CATSTGQGYEQYF. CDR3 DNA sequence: TGTGCCACCAGCACGGGACAGGGCTACGAGCAGTACTTC.

CDR3 nucleotides: TGTGCCAGCAGCTTATTTGCCCGGCCAGGGGATGAGCAGTTCTTC. Amino acids: CASSLFARPGDEQFF. This chain links TRBV7-9 with TRBJ2-1; D perhaps matches TRBD1 (6 bases). Trimming shortened V by 2 bases and J by 8 bases, and 16 bases separated the two germline ends. CDR1 and CDR2 from the germline V gene are SEHNR and FQNEAQ (reference sequence). This CDR3 is built from 15 residues.

The CDR3 loop reads CASTALGDYKNIQYF. As DNA, the CDR3 is TGTGCCAGCACCGCACTTGGGGACTACAAAAACATTCAGTACTTC. The chain couples TRBV6-5 to TRBJ2-4; TRBD2 agrees at 7 bases. Losses at the gene ends were 7 bases for V and 3 bases for J; bases not matched to a gene: 9. CDR1 is MNHEY, CDR2 SVGAGI, per germline. This CDR3 is built from 15 residues.

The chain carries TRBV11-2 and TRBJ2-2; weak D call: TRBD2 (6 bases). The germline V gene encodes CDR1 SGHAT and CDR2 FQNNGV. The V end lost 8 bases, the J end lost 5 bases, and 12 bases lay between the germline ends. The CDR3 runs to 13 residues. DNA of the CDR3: TGTGCCAGCGTCCGCGGGAAGACCGGGGAGCTGTTTTTT. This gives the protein CASVRGKTGELFF. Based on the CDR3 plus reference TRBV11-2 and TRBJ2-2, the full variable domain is EAGVAQSPRYKIIEKRQSVAFWCNPISGHATLYWYQQILGQGPKLLIQFQNNGVVDDSQLPKDRFSAERLKGVDSTLKIQPAKLEDSAVYLCASVRGKTGELFFGEGSRLTVL.

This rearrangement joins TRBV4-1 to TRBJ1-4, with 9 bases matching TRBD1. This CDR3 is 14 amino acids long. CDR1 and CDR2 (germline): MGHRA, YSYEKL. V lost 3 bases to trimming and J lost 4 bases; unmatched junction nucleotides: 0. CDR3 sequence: CASSQGQGNEKLFF. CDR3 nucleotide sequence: TGCGCCAGCAGCCAGGGACAGGGTAATGAAAAACTGTTTTTT.

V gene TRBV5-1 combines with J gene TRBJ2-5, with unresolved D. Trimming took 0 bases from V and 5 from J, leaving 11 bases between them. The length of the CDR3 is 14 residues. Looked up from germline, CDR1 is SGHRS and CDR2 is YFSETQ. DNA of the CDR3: TGCGCCAGCAGCTTGGCAGGTGTGTGGGAGACCCAGTACTTC. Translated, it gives CASSLAGVWETQYF. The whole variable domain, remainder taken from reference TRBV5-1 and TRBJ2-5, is KAGVTQTPRYLIKTRGQQVTLSCSPISGHRSVSWYQQTPGQGLQFLFEYFSETQRNKGNFPGRFSGRQFSNSRSEMNVSTLELGDSALYLCASSLAGVWETQYFGPGTRLLVL.

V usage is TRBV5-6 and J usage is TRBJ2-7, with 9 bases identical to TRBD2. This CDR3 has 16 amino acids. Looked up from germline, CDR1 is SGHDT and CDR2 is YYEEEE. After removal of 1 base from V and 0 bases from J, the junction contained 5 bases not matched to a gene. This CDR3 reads CASSLTSGGRSYEQYF. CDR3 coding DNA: TGTGCCAGCAGCTTGACGAGCGGGGGGCGCTCCTACGAGCAGTACTTC.

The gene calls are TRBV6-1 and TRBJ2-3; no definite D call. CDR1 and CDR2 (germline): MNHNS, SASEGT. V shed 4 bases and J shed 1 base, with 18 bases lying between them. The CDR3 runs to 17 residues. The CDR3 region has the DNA TGTGCCAGCAGTGTTCCCCAGTGGAGTTCGGGCACAGATACGCAGTATTTT. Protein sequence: CASSVPQWSSGTDTQYF.

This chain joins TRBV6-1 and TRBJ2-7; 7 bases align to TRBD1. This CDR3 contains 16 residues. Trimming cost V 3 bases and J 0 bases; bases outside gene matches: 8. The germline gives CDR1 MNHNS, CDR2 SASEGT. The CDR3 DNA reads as TGTGCCAGCAGTGAGAACAGGGGATTAAGCTCCTACGAGCAGTACTTC. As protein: CASSENRGLSSYEQYF.

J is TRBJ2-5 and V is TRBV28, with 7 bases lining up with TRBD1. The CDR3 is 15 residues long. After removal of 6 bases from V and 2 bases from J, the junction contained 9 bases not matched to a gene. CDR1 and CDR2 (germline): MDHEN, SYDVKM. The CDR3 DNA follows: TGTGCCAGCAGCACCCGACAGGGACCACAAGAGACCCAGTACTTC. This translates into CASSTRQGPQETQYF.

The CDR3 coding sequence is TGTGCCAGCAGTGCGACAGGGGGCACGAACACTGAAGCTTTCTTT. Translated: CASSATGGTNTEAFF. The J gene is TRBJ1-1, the V gene TRBV6-1; TRBD1 aligns across 10 bases. J lost 1 base, V lost 4 bases, and 3 bases had no gene match. Germline CDR1 MNHNS, CDR2 SASEGT. The CDR3 extends over 15 amino acids.

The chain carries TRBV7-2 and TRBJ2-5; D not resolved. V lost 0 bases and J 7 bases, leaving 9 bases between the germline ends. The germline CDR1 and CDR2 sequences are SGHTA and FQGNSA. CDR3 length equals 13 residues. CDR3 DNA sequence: TGTGCCAGCAGCTTAGCGCCTAGAGGGACCCAGTACTTC. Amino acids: CASSLAPRGTQYF.

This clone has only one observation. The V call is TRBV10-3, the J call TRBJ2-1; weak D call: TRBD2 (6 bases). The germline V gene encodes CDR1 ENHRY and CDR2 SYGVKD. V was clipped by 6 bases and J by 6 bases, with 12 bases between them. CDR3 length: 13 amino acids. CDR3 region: CAISAQGGNEQFF. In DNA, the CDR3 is TGTGCCATCAGCGCCCAGGGAGGCAATGAGCAGTTCTTC.

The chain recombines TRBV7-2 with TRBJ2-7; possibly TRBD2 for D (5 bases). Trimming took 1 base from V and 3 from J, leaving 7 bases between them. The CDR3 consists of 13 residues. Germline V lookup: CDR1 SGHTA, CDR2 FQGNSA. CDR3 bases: TGTGCCAGCAGCTTAGTTCGGGGCTACGAGCAGTACTTC. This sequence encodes CASSLVRGYEQYF.

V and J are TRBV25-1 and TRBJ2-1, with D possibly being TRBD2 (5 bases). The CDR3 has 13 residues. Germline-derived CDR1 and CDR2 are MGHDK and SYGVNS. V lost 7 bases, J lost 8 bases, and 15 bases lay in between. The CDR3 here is CASTPAVGDEQFF. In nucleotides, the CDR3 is TGTGCCAGCACCCCCGCGGTGGGAGATGAGCAGTTCTTC.

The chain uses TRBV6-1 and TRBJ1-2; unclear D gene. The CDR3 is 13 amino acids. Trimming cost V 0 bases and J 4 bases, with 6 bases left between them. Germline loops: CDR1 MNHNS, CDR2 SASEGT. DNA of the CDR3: TGTGCCAGCAGTGAAGCGGAGGGCTATGGCTACACCTTC. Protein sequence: CASSEAEGYGYTF.

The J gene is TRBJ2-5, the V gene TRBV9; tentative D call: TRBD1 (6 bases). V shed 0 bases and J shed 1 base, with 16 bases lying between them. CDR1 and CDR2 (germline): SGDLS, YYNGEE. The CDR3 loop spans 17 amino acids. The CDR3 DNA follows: TGTGCCAGCAGCGTAGTTGGGGCCGGACAGCCCCAAGAGACCCAGTACTTC. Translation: CASSVVGAGQPQETQYF.

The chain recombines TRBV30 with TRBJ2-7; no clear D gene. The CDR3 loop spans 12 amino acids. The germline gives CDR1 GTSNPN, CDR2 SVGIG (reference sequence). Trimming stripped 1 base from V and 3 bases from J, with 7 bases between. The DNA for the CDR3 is TGTGCCTGGAGTGGCGGAGACTACGAGCAGTACTTC. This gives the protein CAWSGGDYEQYF.

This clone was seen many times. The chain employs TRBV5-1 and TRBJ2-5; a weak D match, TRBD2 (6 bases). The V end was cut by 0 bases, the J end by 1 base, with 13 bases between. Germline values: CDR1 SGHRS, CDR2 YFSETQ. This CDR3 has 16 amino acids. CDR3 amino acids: CASSLVGGIIQETQYF. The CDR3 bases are TGCGCCAGCAGCTTGGTGGGCGGGATAATCCAAGAGACCCAGTACTTC.

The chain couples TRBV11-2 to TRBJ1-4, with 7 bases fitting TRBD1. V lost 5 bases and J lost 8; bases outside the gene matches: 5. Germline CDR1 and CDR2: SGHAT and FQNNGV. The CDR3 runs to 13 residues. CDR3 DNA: TGTGCCAGCAGCACACTGGACAGGGAAAAACTGTTTTTT. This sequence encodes CASSTLDREKLFF. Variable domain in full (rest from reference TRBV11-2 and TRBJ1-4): EAGVAQSPRYKIIEKRQSVAFWCNPISGHATLYWYQQILGQGPKLLIQFQNNGVVDDSQLPKDRFSAERLKGVDSTLKIQPAKLEDSAVYLCASSTLDREKLFFGSGTQLSVL.

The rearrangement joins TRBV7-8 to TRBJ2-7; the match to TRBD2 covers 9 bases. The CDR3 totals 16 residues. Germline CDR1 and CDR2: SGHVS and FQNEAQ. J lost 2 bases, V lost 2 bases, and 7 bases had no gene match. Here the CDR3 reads CASSLFLAGYTYEQYF. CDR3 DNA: TGTGCCAGCAGCTTATTCCTAGCGGGATATACCTACGAGCAGTACTTC.

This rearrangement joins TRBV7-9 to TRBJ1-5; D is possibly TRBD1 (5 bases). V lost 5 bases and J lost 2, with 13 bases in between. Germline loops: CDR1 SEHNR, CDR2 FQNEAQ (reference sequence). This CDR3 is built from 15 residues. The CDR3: CASSPHGGGNQPQHF. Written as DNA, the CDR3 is TGTGCCAGCAGCCCCCACGGGGGTGGCAATCAGCCCCAGCATTTT. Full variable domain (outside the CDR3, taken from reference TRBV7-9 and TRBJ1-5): DTGVSQNPRHKITKRGQNVTFRCDPISEHNRLYWYRQTLGQGPEFLTYFQNEAQLEKSRLLSDRFSAERPKGSFSTLEIQRTEQGDSAMYLCASSPHGGGNQPQHFGDGTRLSIL.

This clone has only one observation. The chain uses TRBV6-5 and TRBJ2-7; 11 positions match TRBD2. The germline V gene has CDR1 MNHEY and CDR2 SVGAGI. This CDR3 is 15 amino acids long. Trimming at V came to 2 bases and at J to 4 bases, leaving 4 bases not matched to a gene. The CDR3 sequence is CASSYSASGGYEQYF. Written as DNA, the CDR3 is TGTGCCAGCAGTTACAGTGCTAGCGGGGGGTACGAGCAGTACTTC.

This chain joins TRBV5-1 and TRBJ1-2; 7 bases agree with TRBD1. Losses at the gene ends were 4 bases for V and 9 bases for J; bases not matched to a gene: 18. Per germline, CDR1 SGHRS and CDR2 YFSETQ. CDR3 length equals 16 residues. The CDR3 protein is CASSQMAGQTNDRYTF. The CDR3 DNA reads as TGCGCCAGCAGCCAGATGGCGGGACAGACTAATGACCGCTACACCTTC.